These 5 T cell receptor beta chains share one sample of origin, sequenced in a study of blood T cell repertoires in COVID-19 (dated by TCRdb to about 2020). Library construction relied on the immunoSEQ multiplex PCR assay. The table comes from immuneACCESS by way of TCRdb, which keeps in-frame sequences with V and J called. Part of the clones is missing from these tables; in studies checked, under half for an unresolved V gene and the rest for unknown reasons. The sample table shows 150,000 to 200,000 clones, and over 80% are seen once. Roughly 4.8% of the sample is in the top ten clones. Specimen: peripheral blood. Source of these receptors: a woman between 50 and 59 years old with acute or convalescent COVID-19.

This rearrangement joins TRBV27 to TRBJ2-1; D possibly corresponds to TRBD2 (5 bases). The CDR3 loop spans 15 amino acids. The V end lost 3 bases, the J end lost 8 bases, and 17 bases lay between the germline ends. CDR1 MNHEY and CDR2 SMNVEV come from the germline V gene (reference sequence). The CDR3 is CASSFEGISDHEQFF. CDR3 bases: TGTGCCAGCAGTTTTGAGGGAATCTCAGACCATGAGCAGTTCTTC.

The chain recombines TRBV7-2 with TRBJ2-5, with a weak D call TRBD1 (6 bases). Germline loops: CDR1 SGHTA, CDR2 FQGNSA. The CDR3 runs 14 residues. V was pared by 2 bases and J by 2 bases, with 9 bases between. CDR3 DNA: TGTGCCAGCAGCTTAAACAGGGCTCAAGAGACCCAGTACTTC. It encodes CASSLNRAQETQYF. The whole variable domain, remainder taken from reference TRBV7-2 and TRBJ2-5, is GAGVSQSPSNKVTEKGKDVELRCDPISGHTALYWYRQSLGQGLEFLIYFQGNSAPDKSGLPSDRFSAERTGGSVSTLTIQRTQQEDSAVYLCASSLNRAQETQYFGPGTRLLVL.

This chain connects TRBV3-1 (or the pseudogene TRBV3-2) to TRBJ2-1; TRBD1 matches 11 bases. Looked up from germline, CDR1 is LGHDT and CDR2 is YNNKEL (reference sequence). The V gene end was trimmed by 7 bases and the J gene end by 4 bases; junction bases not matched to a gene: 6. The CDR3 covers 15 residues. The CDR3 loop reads CASTSGTGGYNEQFF. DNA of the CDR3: TGTGCCAGCACTTCCGGGACAGGGGGGTACAATGAGCAGTTCTTC.

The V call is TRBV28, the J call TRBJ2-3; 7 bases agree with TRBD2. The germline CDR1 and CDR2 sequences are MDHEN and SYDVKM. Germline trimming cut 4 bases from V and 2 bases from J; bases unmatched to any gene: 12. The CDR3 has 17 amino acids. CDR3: CASSSPAQLADTDTQYF. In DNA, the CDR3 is TGTGCCAGCAGTTCCCCAGCCCAGCTAGCGGACACAGATACGCAGTATTTT.

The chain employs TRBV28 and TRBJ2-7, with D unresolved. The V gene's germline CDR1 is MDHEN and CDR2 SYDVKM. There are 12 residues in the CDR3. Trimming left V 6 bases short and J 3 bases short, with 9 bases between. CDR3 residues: CASRSPYYEQYF. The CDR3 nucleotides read TGTGCCAGCAGGAGTCCCTACTACGAGCAGTACTTC.